Sequencing of this T cell receptor beta chain was carried out in a study of vaccination effects on CD4 cells after COVID-19. From germline, CDR1 is SNHLY and CDR2 FYNNEI. This CDR3 is built from 15 residues. With 6 bases removed from V and 0 bases from J, the gap between germline ends came to 11 bases. CD4+ T cells specific for antigen were expanded with viral peptide pools by the ViraFEST assay before sequencing. With more than 9 days of culture completed, CD4+ T cells were isolated. The participants, recipients of two vaccine doses, got either BNT162b2 or mRNA-1273. The repertoire was sequenced with immunoSEQ multiplex PCR; TCRdb's copy has only in-frame clones and lacks some. The table has fewer than 20,000 clones, about 78% seen once. About this clone: Its cognate antigen is unknown.

The TCR was taken from a human donor who received a COVID-19 vaccine. The chain joins TRBV2 to TRBJ1-4; D is unclear. The sequenced sample was CD4+ T cells from PBMCs cultured with HCoV-NL63 spike peptides, obtained after COVID-19 vaccination. In DNA form, the CDR3 reads TGTGCCAGCAGGGAGCGGGCTTCAACTAATGAAAAACTGTTTTTT. Protein product: CASRERASTNEKLFF.